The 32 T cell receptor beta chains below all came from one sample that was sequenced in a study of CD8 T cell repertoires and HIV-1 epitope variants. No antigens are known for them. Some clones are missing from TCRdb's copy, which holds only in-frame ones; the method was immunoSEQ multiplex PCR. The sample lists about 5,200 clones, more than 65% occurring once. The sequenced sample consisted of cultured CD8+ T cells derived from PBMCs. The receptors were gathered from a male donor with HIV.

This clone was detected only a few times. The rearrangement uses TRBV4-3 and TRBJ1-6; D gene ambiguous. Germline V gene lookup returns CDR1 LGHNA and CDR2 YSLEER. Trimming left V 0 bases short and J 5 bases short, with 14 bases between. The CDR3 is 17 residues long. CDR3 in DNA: TGCGCCAGCAGCCAAGAGGGAAGGCAGTCGAATAATTCACCCCTCCACTTT. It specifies CASSQEGRQSNNSPLHF.

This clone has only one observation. The CDR3 loop is CASSEGDSRGYTDTQYF. The CDR3 DNA reads as TGTGCCAGCAGCGAGGGGGACTCGCGGGGGTACACAGATACGCAGTATTTT. The chain links TRBV9 to TRBJ2-3; D may be TRBD2 (7 bases). V lost 3 bases and J lost 2, with 19 bases in between. CDR3 length: 17 residues. The germline CDR1 and CDR2 sequences are SGDLS and YYNGEE.

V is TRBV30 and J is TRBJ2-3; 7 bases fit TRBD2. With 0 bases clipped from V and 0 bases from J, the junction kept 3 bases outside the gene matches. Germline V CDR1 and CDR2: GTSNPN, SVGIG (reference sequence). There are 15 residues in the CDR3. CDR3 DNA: TGTGCCTGGAGTGTACGGGGGGTAAGCACAGATACGCAGTATTTT. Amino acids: CAWSVRGVSTDTQYF.

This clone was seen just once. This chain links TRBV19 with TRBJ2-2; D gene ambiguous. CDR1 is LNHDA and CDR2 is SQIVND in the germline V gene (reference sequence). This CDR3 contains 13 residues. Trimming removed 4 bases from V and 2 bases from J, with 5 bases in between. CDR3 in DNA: TGTGCCAGTAGTAGCGCAAACACCGGGGAGCTGTTTTTT. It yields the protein CASSSANTGELFF. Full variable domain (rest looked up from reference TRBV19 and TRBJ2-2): DGGITQSPKYLFRKEGQNVTLSCEQNLNHDAMYWYRQDPGQGLRLIYYSQIVNDFQKGDIAEGYSVSREKKESFPLTVTSAQKNPTAFYLCASSSANTGELFFGEGSRLTVL.

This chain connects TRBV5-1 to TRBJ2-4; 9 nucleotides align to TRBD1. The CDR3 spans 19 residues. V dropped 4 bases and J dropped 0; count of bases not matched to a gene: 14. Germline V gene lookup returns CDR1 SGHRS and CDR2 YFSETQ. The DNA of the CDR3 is TGCGCCAGCAGCCCGGAGAAAGGGACAGGGTCCTTAGCCAAAAACATTCAGTACTTC. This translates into CASSPEKGTGSLAKNIQYF.

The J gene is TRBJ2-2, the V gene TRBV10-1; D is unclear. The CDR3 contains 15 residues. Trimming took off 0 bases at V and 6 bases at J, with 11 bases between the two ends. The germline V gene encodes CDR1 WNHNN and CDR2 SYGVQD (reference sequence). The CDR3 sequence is CASSESSRPPGELFF. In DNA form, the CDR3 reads TGCGCCAGCAGTGAGTCGAGCAGACCCCCCGGGGAGCTGTTTTTT.

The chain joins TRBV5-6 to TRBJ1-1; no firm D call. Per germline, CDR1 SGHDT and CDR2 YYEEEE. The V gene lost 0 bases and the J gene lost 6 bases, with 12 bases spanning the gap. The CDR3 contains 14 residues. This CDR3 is CASSLGESVPEAFF. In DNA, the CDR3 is TGTGCCAGCAGCTTGGGGGAATCCGTCCCTGAAGCTTTCTTT.

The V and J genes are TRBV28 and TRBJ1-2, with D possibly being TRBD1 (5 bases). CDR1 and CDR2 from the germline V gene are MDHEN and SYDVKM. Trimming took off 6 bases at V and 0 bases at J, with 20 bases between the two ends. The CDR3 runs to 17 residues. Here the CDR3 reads CASRGRGLPLTNYGYTF. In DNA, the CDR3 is TGTGCCAGCAGGGGGAGGGGACTGCCCCTAACTAACTATGGCTACACCTTC.

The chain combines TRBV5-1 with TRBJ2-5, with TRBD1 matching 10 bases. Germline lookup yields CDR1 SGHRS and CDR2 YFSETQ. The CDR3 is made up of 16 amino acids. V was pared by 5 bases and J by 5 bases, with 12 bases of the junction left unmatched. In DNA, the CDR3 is TGCGCCAGCAGACCGACAGGGGGCAACGTTAGGGAGACCCAGTACTTC. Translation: CASRPTGGNVRETQYF.

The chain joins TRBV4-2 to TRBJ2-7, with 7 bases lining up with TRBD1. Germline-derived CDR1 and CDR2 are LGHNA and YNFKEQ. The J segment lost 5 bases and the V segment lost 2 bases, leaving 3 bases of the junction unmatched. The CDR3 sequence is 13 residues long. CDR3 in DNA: TGTGCCAGCAGCCAAACAGGGGTCAACGAGCAGTACTTC. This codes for CASSQTGVNEQYF.

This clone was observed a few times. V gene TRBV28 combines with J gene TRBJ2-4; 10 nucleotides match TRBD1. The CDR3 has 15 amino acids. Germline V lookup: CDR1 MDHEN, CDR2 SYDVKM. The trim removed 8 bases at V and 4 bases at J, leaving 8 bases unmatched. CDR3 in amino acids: CASASGTGDKNIQYF. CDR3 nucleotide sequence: TGTGCCAGCGCGTCCGGGACAGGGGATAAAAACATTCAGTACTTC.

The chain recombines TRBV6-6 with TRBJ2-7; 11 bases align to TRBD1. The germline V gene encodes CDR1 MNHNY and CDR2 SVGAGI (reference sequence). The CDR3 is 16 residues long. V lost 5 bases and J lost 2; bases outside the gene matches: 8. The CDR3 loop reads CASSTPRGQGAYEQYF. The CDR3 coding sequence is TGTGCCAGCAGTACCCCGAGGGGACAGGGGGCCTACGAGCAGTACTTC.

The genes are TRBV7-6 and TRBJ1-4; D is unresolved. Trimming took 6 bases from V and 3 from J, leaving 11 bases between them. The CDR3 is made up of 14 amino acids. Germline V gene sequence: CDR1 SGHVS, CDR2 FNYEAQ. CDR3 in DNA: TGTGCCAGCAGGGACCTAGTGGCTAATGAAAAACTGTTTTTT. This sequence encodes CASRDLVANEKLFF.

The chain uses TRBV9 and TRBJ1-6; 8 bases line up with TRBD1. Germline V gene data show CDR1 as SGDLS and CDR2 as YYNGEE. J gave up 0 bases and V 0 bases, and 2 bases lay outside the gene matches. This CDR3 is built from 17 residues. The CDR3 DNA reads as TGTGCCAGCAGCGTAGACACAGGGGGCTCCTATAATTCACCCCTCCACTTT. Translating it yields CASSVDTGGSYNSPLHF.

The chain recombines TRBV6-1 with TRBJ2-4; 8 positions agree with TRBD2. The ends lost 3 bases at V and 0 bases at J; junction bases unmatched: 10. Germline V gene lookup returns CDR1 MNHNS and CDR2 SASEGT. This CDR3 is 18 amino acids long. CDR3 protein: CASSDKVLAALAKNIQYF. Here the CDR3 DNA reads TGTGCCAGCAGTGATAAAGTACTAGCGGCCCTAGCCAAAAACATTCAGTACTTC.

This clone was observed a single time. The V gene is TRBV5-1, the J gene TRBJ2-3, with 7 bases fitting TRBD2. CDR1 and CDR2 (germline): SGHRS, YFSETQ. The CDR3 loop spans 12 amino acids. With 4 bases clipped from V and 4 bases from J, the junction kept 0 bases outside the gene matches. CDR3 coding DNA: TGCGCCAGCAGCGCGGGAGCAGATACGCAGTATTTT. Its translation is CASSAGADTQYF.

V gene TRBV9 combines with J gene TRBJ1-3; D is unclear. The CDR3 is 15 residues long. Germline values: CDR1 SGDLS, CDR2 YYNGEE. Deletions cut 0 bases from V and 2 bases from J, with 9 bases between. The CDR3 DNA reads TGTGCCAGCAGCGTAGACGGGGATCCTGGAAACACCATATATTTT. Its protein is CASSVDGDPGNTIYF.

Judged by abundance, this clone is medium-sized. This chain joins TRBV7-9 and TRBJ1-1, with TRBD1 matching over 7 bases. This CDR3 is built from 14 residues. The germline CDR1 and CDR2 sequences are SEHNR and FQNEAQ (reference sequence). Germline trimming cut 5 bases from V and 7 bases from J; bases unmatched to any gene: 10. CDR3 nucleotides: TGTGCCAGCAGCCTATCAGGGGGTAGCTATGAAGCTTTCTTT. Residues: CASSLSGGSYEAFF.

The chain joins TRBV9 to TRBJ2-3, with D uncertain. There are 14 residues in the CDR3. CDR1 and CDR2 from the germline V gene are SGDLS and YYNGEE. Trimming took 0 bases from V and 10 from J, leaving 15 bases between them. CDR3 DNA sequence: TGTGCCAGCAGCGTAGTCCCCTCCCGGATGGCGCAGTATTTT. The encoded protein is CASSVVPSRMAQYF.

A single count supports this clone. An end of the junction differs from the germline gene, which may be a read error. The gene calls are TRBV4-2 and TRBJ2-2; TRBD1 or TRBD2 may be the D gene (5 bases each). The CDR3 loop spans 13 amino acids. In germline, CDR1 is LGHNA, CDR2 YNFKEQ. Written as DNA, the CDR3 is TGTGCCAGCAGCCAAGGGGACCACCGGGGAGCTGTTTTT. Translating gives CASSQGDHRGAVF.

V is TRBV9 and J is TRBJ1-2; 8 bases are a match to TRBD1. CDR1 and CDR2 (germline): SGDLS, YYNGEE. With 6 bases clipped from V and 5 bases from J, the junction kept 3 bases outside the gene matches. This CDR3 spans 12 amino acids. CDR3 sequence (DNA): TGTGCCAGCAACCAGGGGGCTTATGGCTACACCTTC. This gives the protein CASNQGAYGYTF. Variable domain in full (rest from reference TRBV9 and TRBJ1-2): DSGVTQTPKHLITATGQRVTLRCSPRSGDLSVYWYQQSLDQGLQFLIQYYNGEERAKGNILERFSAQQFPDLHSELNLSSLELGDSALYFCASNQGAYGYTFGSGTRLTVV.

The DNA of the CDR3 is TGCGCCAGCAGCCAAGAATGGGGGGACTCTGGAAACACCATATATTTT. Translated: CASSQEWGDSGNTIYF. The genes are TRBV4-3 and TRBJ1-3, with D tentatively TRBD1 (5 bases). Between the trimmed V and J ends, which lost 0 bases and 0 bases, there was a span of 9 bases. This CDR3 has 16 amino acids. Germline V gene sequence: CDR1 LGHNA, CDR2 YSLEER.

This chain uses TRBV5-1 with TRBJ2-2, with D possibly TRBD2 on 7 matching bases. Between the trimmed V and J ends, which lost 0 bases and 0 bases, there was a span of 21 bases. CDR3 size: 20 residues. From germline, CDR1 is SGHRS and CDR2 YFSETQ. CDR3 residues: CASSLAHLAGAFPNTGELFF. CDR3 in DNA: TGCGCCAGCAGCTTGGCTCACCTCGCGGGGGCTTTCCCGAACACCGGGGAGCTGTTTTTT.

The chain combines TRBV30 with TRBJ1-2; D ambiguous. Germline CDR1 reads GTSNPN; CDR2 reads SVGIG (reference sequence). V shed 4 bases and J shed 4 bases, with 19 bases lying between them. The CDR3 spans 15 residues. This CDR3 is CAWNFGGLGGYGYTF. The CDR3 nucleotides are TGTGCCTGGAACTTTGGAGGCCTCGGTGGCTATGGCTACACCTTC. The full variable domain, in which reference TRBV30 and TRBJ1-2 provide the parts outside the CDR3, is SQTIHQWPATLVQPVGSPLSLECTVEGTSNPNLYWYRQAAGRGLQLLFYSVGIGQISSEVPQNLSASRPQDRQFILSSKKLLLSDSGFYLCAWNFGGLGGYGYTFGSGTRLTVV.

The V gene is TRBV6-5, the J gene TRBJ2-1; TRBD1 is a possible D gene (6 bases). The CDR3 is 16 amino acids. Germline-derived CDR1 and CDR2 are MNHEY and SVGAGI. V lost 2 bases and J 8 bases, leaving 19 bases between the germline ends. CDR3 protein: CASSYHREVTIDEQFF. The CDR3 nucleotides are TGTGCCAGCAGTTACCACAGGGAAGTCACTATCGATGAGCAGTTCTTC.

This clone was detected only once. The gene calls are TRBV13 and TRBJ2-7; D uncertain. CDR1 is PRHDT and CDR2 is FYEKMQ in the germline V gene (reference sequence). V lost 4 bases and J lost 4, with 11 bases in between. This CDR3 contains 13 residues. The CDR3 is CASSSNLIYEQYF. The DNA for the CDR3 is TGTGCCAGCAGCTCAAACTTAATATACGAGCAGTACTTC.

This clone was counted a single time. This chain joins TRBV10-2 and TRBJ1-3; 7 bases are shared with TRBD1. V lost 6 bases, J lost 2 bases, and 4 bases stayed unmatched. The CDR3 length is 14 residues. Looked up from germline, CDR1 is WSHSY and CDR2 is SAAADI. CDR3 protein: CASRTGTAGNTIYF. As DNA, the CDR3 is TGCGCCAGCAGGACCGGGACAGCTGGAAACACCATATATTTT.

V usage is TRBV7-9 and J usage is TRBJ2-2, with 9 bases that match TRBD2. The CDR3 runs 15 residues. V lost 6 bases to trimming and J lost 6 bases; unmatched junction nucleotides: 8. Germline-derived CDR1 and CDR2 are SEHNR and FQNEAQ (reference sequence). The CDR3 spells CASRPGLAASGELFF. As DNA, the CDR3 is TGTGCCAGCAGGCCGGGACTAGCTGCCTCCGGGGAGCTGTTTTTT. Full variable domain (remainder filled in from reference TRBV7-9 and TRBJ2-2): DTGVSQNPRHKITKRGQNVTFRCDPISEHNRLYWYRQTLGQGPEFLTYFQNEAQLEKSRLLSDRFSAERPKGSFSTLEIQRTEQGDSAMYLCASRPGLAASGELFFGEGSRLTVL.

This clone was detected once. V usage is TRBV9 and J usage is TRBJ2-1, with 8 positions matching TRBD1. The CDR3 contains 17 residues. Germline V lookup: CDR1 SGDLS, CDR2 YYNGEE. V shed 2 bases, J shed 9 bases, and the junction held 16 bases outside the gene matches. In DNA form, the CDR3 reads TGTGCCAGCAGCGTCTCCCCAGGGGGCCCTCGGCCACCTGAGCAGTTCTTC. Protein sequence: CASSVSPGGPRPPEQFF.

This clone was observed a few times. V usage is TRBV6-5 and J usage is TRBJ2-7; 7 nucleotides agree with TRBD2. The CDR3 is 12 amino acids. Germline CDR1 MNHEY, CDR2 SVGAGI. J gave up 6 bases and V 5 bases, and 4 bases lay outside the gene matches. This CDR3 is CASSAGTIEQYF. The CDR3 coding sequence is TGTGCCAGCAGTGCGGGGACTATCGAGCAGTACTTC.

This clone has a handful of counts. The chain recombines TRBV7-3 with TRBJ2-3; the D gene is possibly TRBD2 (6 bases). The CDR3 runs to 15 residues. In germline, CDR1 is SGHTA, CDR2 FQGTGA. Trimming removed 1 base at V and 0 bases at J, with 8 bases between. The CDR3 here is CASSLIAESTDTQYF. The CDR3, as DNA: TGTGCCAGCAGCTTAATAGCGGAGAGCACAGATACGCAGTATTTT.

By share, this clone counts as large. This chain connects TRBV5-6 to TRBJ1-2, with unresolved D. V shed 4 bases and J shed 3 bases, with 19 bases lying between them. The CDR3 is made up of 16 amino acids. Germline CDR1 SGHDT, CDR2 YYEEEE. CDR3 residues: CASSPWPVELDYGYTF. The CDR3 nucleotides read TGTGCCAGCAGCCCTTGGCCGGTAGAATTGGACTATGGCTACACCTTC.